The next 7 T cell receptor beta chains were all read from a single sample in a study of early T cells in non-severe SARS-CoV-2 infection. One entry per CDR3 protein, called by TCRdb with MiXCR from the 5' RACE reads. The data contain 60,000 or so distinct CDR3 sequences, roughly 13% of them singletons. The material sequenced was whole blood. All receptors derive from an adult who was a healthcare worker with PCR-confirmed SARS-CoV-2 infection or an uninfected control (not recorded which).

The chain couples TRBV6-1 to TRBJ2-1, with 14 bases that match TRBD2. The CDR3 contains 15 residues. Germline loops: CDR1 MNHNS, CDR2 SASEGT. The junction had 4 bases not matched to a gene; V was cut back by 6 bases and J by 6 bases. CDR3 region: CASSGLAGGGNEQFF. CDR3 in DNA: TGTGCCAGCAGCGGACTAGCGGGGGGAGGCAATGAGCAGTTCTTC.

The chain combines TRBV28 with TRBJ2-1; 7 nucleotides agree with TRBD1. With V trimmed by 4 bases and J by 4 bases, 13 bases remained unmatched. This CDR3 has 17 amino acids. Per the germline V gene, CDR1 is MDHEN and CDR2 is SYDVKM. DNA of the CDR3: TGTGCCAGCAGTTGGTACTCCGGGACAGTCCTTTACAATGAGCAGTTCTTC. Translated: CASSWYSGTVLYNEQFF. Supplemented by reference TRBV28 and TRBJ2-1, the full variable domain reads DVKVTQSSRYLVKRTGEKVFLECVQDMDHENMFWYRQDPGLGLRLIYFSYDVKMKEKGDIPEGYSVSREKKERFSLILESASTNQTSMYLCASSWYSGTVLYNEQFFGPGTRLTVL.

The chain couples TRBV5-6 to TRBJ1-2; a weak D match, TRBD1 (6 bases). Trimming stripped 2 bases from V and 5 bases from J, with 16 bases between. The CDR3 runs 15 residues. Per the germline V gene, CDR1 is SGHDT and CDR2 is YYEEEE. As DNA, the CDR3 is TGTGCCAGCAGCTTAGACGGAGTACAGGGATATGGCTACACCTTC. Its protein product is CASSLDGVQGYGYTF.

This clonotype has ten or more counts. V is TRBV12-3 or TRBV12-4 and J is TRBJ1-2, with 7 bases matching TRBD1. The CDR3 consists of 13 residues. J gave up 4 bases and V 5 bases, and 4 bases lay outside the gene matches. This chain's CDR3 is CASSLGQPYGYTF. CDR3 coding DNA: TGTGCCAGCAGTCTGGGACAGCCCTATGGCTACACCTTC.

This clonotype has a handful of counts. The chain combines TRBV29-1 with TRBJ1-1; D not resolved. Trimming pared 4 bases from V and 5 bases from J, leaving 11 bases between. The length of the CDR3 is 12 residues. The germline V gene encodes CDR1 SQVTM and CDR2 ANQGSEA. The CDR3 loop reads CSVVWAGTEAFF. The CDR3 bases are TGCAGCGTTGTCTGGGCCGGGACTGAAGCTTTCTTT.

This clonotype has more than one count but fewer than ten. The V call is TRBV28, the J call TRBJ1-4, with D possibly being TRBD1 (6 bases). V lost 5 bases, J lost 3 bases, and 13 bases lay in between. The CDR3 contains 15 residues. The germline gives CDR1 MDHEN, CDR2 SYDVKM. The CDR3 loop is CASSISGTSNEKLFF. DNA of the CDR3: TGTGCCAGCAGTATATCCGGGACATCTAATGAAAAACTGTTTTTT. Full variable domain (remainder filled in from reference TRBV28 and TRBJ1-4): DVKVTQSSRYLVKRTGEKVFLECVQDMDHENMFWYRQDPGLGLRLIYFSYDVKMKEKGDIPEGYSVSREKKERFSLILESASTNQTSMYLCASSISGTSNEKLFFGSGTQLSVL.

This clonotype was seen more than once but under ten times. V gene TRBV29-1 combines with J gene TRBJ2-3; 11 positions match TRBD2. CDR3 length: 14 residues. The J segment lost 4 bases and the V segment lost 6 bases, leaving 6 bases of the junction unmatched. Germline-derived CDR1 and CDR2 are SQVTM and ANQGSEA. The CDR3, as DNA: TGCAGCGTGAATCTAGCGGGGGGCGCAGATACGCAGTATTTT. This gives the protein CSVNLAGGADTQYF.